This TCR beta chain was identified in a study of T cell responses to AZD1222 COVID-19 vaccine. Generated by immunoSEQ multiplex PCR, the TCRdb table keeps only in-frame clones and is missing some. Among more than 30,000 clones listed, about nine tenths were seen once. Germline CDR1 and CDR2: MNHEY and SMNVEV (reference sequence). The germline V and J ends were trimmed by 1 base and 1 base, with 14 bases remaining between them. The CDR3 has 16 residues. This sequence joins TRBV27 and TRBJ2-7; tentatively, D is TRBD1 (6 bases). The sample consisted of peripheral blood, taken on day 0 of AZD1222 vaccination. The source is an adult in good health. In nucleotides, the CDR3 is TGTGCCAGCAGTTTATTATTGGGGACACTGTCCTACGAGCAGTACTTC. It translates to CASSLLLGTLSYEQYF.